This TCR beta chain was identified during a study of T cell changes during pregnancy in multiple sclerosis. V was clipped by 0 bases and J by 2 bases, with 3 bases between them. The CDR3 contains 13 residues. The germline CDR1 and CDR2 sequences are SGDLS and YYNGEE. The assay was immunoSEQ multiplex PCR, and TCRdb's table has in-frame clones only and misses some. The sample shows about 110,000 clones, approximately 90% of them seen only once. The sequencing here drew on peripheral blood, taken after pregnancy. The sequence came from a female donor with multiple sclerosis, enrolled in a pregnancy study. This rearrangement joins TRBV9 to TRBJ2-1; no clear D gene. As DNA, the CDR3 is TGTGCCAGCAGCGTAGATACCTACAATGAGCAGTTCTTC. It encodes CASSVDTYNEQFF. The full variable domain, completed using reference TRBV9 and TRBJ2-1, is DSGVTQTPKHLITATGQRVTLRCSPRSGDLSVYWYQQSLDQGLQFLIQYYNGEERAKGNILERFSAQQFPDLHSELNLSSLELGDSALYFCASSVDTYNEQFFGPGTRLTVL.